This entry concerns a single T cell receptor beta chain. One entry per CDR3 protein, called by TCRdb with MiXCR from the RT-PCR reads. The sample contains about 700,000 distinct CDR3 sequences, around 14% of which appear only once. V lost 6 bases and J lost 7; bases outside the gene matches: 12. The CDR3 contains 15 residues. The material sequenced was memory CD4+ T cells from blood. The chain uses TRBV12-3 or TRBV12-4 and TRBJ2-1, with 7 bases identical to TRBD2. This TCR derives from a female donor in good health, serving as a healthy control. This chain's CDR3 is CASSARQREGNEQFF. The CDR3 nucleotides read TGTGCCAGCAGCGCACGGCAGCGGGAAGGTAATGAGCAGTTCTTC.